This T cell receptor beta chain was sequenced during a study of T cell responses to AZD1222 COVID-19 vaccine. CDR3 length: 14 amino acids. Germline assignment: CDR1 LNHDA and CDR2 SQIVND (reference sequence). Trimming took 5 bases from V and 8 from J, leaving 18 bases between them. Second-dose schedules of about 4 or about 12 weeks were combined. Clones were read by immunoSEQ multiplex PCR, and TCRdb kept only the in-frame ones, dropping some. The table includes roughly 140,000 clones, roughly 90% detected once. Overall study results and limits: The study identified only a handful of AZD1222 recipients as seropositive at baseline. At 160-218 and 743-854, vaccine-associated CD4 TCRs were dominant, and they spanned spike.

In its sample, this clone was seen once. Its target is not known. The receptor was isolated from an adult who received the AZD1222 COVID-19 vaccine. The rearrangement joins TRBV19 to TRBJ1-2, with D perhaps matching TRBD1 (6 bases). The sample in question was peripheral blood, obtained 28 days after the second AZD1222 dose. CDR3 bases: TGTGCCAGTAGTCCGGGGACACCTCTCGGGGGCTACACCTTC. It yields the protein CASSPGTPLGGYTF.